The rows below give T cell receptor beta chains drawn from one sample of a study of PD-1 blockade in classical Hodgkin lymphoma. Assay: immunoSEQ multiplex PCR; the TCRdb copy retains only in-frame clones and omits some. Altogether 50,000 to 75,000 clones are present, more than 70% being singletons, with the ten largest covering approximately 12%. The source material was peripheral blood mononuclear cells (PBMCs), sampled at baseline. The receptors here all came from a human donor with classical Hodgkin lymphoma. Both conserved end residues are part of each CDR3. D genes are given only for firm matches. Size values are once, few and many counts, or a class for expanded clones, and some rows have none.

clone_size: .; cdr3_length: 14; v_call: TRBV5-1; d_call: .; j_call: TRBJ1-6; cdr3_nt: TGCGCCAGCAGCTACCGACAGGAGGGCTCACCCCTCCACTTT; cdr3_aa: CASSYRQEGSPLHF
clone_size: .; cdr3_length: 15; v_call: TRBV14; d_call: TRBD1; j_call: TRBJ1-1; cdr3_nt: TGTGCCAGCAGCCAAGCGACAGGGGGGAACACTGAAGCTTTCTTT; cdr3_aa: CASSQATGGNTEAFF
clone_size: .; cdr3_length: 15; v_call: TRBV7-9; d_call: TRBD1; j_call: TRBJ2-1; cdr3_nt: TGTGCCAGCAGCTTCGGACAGGGGGCAAGGAATGAGCAGTTCTTC; cdr3_aa: CASSFGQGARNEQFF
clone_size: few; cdr3_length: 15; v_call: TRBV5-1; d_call: TRBD1; j_call: TRBJ2-3; cdr3_nt: TGCGCCAGCAGCCTTGGACAGGGGAGGACAGATACGCAGTATTTT; cdr3_aa: CASSLGQGRTDTQYF
clone_size: few; cdr3_length: 15; v_call: TRBV7-9; d_call: TRBD1; j_call: TRBJ1-1; cdr3_nt: TGTGCCAGCAGCTTAGCCCCAAGCGGACAGGGTGAAGCTTTCTTT; cdr3_aa: CASSLAPSGQGEAFF
clone_size: .; cdr3_length: 15; v_call: TRBV7-2; d_call: .; j_call: TRBJ2-5; cdr3_nt: TGTGCCAGCAGCTTAGGTGGGGGGCCCCAAGAGACCCAGTACTTC; cdr3_aa: CASSLGGGPQETQYF
clone_size: .; cdr3_length: 15; v_call: TRBV2; d_call: TRBD2; j_call: TRBJ2-1; cdr3_nt: TGTGCCAGCAGTTACCCGACTAGCGGGGGGGAAGAGCAGTTCTTC; cdr3_aa: CASSYPTSGGEEQFF
clone_size: .; cdr3_length: 14; v_call: TRBV19; d_call: .; j_call: TRBJ1-1; cdr3_nt: TGTGCCAGTAGTATGGGGGGGGACAACACTGAAGCTTTCTTT; cdr3_aa: CASSMGGDNTEAFF
clone_size: .; cdr3_length: 13; v_call: TRBV19; d_call: TRBD2; j_call: TRBJ2-7; cdr3_nt: TGTGCCAGTGGTAGCGGGGTCTCCTACGAGCAGTACTTC; cdr3_aa: CASGSGVSYEQYF
clone_size: .; cdr3_length: 15; v_call: TRBV6-6; d_call: TRBD1; j_call: TRBJ1-5; cdr3_nt: TGTGCCAGCAGTCTTACAGGGGGACTCCATCAGCCCCAGCATTTT; cdr3_aa: CASSLTGGLHQPQHF
clone_size: once; cdr3_length: 17; v_call: TRBV7-2; d_call: TRBD1; j_call: TRBJ1-5; cdr3_nt: TGTGCCAGCAGCCAGGTCGTGGGACAGCGGGACAATCAGCCCCAGCATTTT; cdr3_aa: CASSQVVGQRDNQPQHF
clone_size: .; cdr3_length: 13; v_call: TRBV15; d_call: .; j_call: TRBJ1-2; cdr3_nt: TGTGCCACCAGCAGAGTGGGAGCCTATGGCTACACCTTC; cdr3_aa: CATSRVGAYGYTF
clone_size: .; cdr3_length: 12; v_call: TRBV6-5; d_call: .; j_call: TRBJ2-4; cdr3_nt: TGTGCCAGCACGGGCAGCAAAAACATTCAGTACTTC; cdr3_aa: CASTGSKNIQYF
clone_size: .; cdr3_length: 16; v_call: TRBV7-9; d_call: TRBD1; j_call: TRBJ2-1; cdr3_nt: TGTGCCAGCAGCCCAAACTCAAACAGGGGAAGGAATGAGCAGTTCTTC; cdr3_aa: CASSPNSNRGRNEQFF
clone_size: many; cdr3_length: 14; v_call: TRBV5-4; d_call: .; j_call: TRBJ2-7; cdr3_nt: TGTGCCAGCAGCTTGGGGGGCGGCAACAACGAGCAGTACTTC; cdr3_aa: CASSLGGGNNEQYF
clone_size: .; cdr3_length: 13; v_call: TRBV19; d_call: .; j_call: TRBJ1-1; cdr3_nt: TGTGCCAGTACCCCCGTTTTGAACACTGAAGCTTTCTTT; cdr3_aa: CASTPVLNTEAFF
clone_size: once; cdr3_length: 16; v_call: TRBV4-2; d_call: TRBD2; j_call: TRBJ2-2; cdr3_nt: TGTGCCAGCAGCCGAACCAGCGGGGGCAACACCGGGGAGCTGTTTTTT; cdr3_aa: CASSRTSGGNTGELFF
clone_size: .; cdr3_length: 16; v_call: TRBV6-1; d_call: TRBD2; j_call: TRBJ2-2; cdr3_nt: TGTGCCAGCAGTGGACTAGCGGTGGCCCTCACCGGGGAGCTGTTTTTT; cdr3_aa: CASSGLAVALTGELFF
clone_size: .; cdr3_length: 13; v_call: TRBV7-9; d_call: .; j_call: TRBJ2-7; cdr3_nt: TGTGCCAGCAGCTTAGGGGACCCACGGGAGCAGTACTTC; cdr3_aa: CASSLGDPREQYF
clone_size: .; cdr3_length: 16; v_call: TRBV5-4; d_call: TRBD2; j_call: TRBJ2-1; cdr3_nt: TGTGCCAGCAGAACCGGGACTAGCGGGGGGCACAGTGAGCAGTTCTTC; cdr3_aa: CASRTGTSGGHSEQFF
clone_size: .; cdr3_length: 14; v_call: TRBV18; d_call: .; j_call: TRBJ1-6; cdr3_nt: TGTGCCAGCTCACCACGGCAGGATAATTCACCCCTCCACTTT; cdr3_aa: CASSPRQDNSPLHF
clone_size: .; cdr3_length: 15; v_call: TRBV27; d_call: TRBD1; j_call: TRBJ2-1; cdr3_nt: TGTGCCAGCAATCTACTGGGACAGACTTACAATGAGCAGTTCTTC; cdr3_aa: CASNLLGQTYNEQFF
clone_size: few; cdr3_length: 13; v_call: TRBV15; d_call: .; j_call: TRBJ1-6; cdr3_nt: TGTGCCACCAGTGCAGGGGTCAATTCACCCCTCCACTTT; cdr3_aa: CATSAGVNSPLHF
clone_size: .; cdr3_length: 14; v_call: TRBV30; d_call: .; j_call: TRBJ2-7; cdr3_nt: TGTGCCTGGAGTTCGGCTAGCGAATCCTACGAGCAGTACTTC; cdr3_aa: CAWSSASESYEQYF
clone_size: .; cdr3_length: 15; v_call: TRBV5-1; d_call: TRBD1; j_call: TRBJ2-3; cdr3_nt: TGCGCCAGCAGCTTGGACGGGACAGGGACAGATACGCAGTATTTT; cdr3_aa: CASSLDGTGTDTQYF
clone_size: .; cdr3_length: 14; v_call: TRBV30; d_call: .; j_call: TRBJ1-6; cdr3_nt: TGTGCCTGGAGTGTTACCACCATAATTTCACCCCTCCACTTT; cdr3_aa: CAWSVTTIISPLHF
clone_size: .; cdr3_length: 14; v_call: TRBV7-2; d_call: .; j_call: TRBJ1-6; cdr3_nt: TGTGCCAGCAGCTTAGCGCATGCCAATTCACCCCTCCACTTT; cdr3_aa: CASSLAHANSPLHF
clone_size: .; cdr3_length: 14; v_call: TRBV6-4; d_call: TRBD2; j_call: TRBJ2-1; cdr3_nt: TGTGCCAGCAGTGTCCAATGGGGGGGCAATGAGCAGTTCTTC; cdr3_aa: CASSVQWGGNEQFF
clone_size: .; cdr3_length: 15; v_call: TRBV7-3; d_call: TRBD2; j_call: TRBJ2-1; cdr3_nt: TGTGCCAGCAGCTTAGAGTCTAGCGGGTTCTATGAGCAGTTCTTC; cdr3_aa: CASSLESSGFYEQFF
clone_size: .; cdr3_length: 15; v_call: TRBV18; d_call: TRBD1; j_call: TRBJ2-3; cdr3_nt: TGTGCCAGCTCAACCCCGACAGGGTTCACAGATACGCAGTATTTT; cdr3_aa: CASSTPTGFTDTQYF
clone_size: .; cdr3_length: 13; v_call: TRBV4-3; d_call: .; j_call: TRBJ2-1; cdr3_nt: TGCGCCAGCAGCCACCGGGGGCCCCATGAGCAGTTCTTC; cdr3_aa: CASSHRGPHEQFF
clone_size: .; cdr3_length: 13; v_call: TRBV27; d_call: .; j_call: TRBJ1-1; cdr3_nt: TGTGCCAGCAGCCTGATTCGAAACACTGAAGCTTTCTTT; cdr3_aa: CASSLIRNTEAFF
clone_size: .; cdr3_length: 14; v_call: TRBV18; d_call: .; j_call: TRBJ1-2; cdr3_nt: TGTGCCAGCTCACCAAGTATCGACCTGGAAGGCTACACCTTC; cdr3_aa: CASSPSIDLEGYTF
clone_size: .; cdr3_length: 15; v_call: TRBV5-1; d_call: TRBD2; j_call: TRBJ2-7; cdr3_nt: TGCGCCAGCAGCTTGGGAACTAGCGGGGGGTCTTGGCGGTACTTC; cdr3_aa: CASSLGTSGGSWRYF
clone_size: .; cdr3_length: 14; v_call: TRBV6-1; d_call: .; j_call: TRBJ1-3; cdr3_nt: TGTGCCAGCAGACCCTGGACGGCTGGAAACACCATATATTTT; cdr3_aa: CASRPWTAGNTIYF
clone_size: .; cdr3_length: 14; v_call: TRBV7-8; d_call: .; j_call: TRBJ2-7; cdr3_nt: TGTGCCAGCAGTTTCCGGCTCGGTGCAGCCGAGCAGTACTTC; cdr3_aa: CASSFRLGAAEQYF
clone_size: .; cdr3_length: 14; v_call: TRBV29-1; d_call: .; j_call: TRBJ2-1; cdr3_nt: TGCAGCGCTTCCATAACCTCATATTACAATGAGCAGTTCTTC; cdr3_aa: CSASITSYYNEQFF
clone_size: once; cdr3_length: 15; v_call: TRBV28; d_call: .; j_call: TRBJ2-7; cdr3_nt: TGTGCCAGCAGCCCAGGGTACTTCGGGTCCTACGAGCAGTACTTC; cdr3_aa: CASSPGYFGSYEQYF
clone_size: .; cdr3_length: 14; v_call: TRBV11-1; d_call: .; j_call: TRBJ2-5; cdr3_nt: TGTGCCAGCAGCTTAGCGCCCAATCAAGAGACCCAGTACTTC; cdr3_aa: CASSLAPNQETQYF
clone_size: .; cdr3_length: 12; v_call: TRBV4-3; d_call: TRBD1; j_call: TRBJ2-7; cdr3_nt: TGCGCCAGCAGCCAACAGGGGGACGAGCAGTACTTC; cdr3_aa: CASSQQGDEQYF
clone_size: once; cdr3_length: 12; v_call: TRBV5-6; d_call: .; j_call: TRBJ1-2; cdr3_nt: TGTGCCAGCAGCTCTTCTCCCTATGGCTACACCTTC; cdr3_aa: CASSSSPYGYTF
clone_size: .; cdr3_length: 21; v_call: TRBV5-1; d_call: TRBD2; j_call: TRBJ2-2; cdr3_nt: TGCGCCAGCAGCTTGGTGGACCCGGGACTAGCTCTGGGTAGGGACACCGGGGAGCTGTTTTTT; cdr3_aa: CASSLVDPGLALGRDTGELFF
clone_size: .; cdr3_length: 13; v_call: TRBV27; d_call: .; j_call: TRBJ1-5; cdr3_nt: TGTGCCAGCAGTATAACAGGGTTTCAGCCCCAGCATTTT; cdr3_aa: CASSITGFQPQHF
clone_size: .; cdr3_length: 14; v_call: TRBV6-5; d_call: .; j_call: TRBJ2-7; cdr3_nt: TGTGCCAGTTCGGGCGGCGGGGCAACCTACGAGCAGTACTTC; cdr3_aa: CASSGGGATYEQYF
clone_size: .; cdr3_length: 17; v_call: TRBV5-6; d_call: TRBD1; j_call: TRBJ2-3; cdr3_nt: TGTGCCAGCAGCATCCTACCGGGACAGGTGACTCCAGATACGCAGTATTTT; cdr3_aa: CASSILPGQVTPDTQYF
clone_size: .; cdr3_length: 19; v_call: TRBV7-9; d_call: .; j_call: TRBJ2-3; cdr3_nt: TGTGCCAGCAGCCTCCCTAGGGGGGGTCCGTCAAACGGCGCAGATACGCAGTATTTT; cdr3_aa: CASSLPRGGPSNGADTQYF
clone_size: once; cdr3_length: 14; v_call: TRBV7-2; d_call: .; j_call: TRBJ2-1; cdr3_nt: TGTGCCAGCAGGCCGGTGGGATCCTACAATGAGCAGTTCTTC; cdr3_aa: CASRPVGSYNEQFF
clone_size: once; cdr3_length: 15; v_call: TRBV7-9; d_call: .; j_call: TRBJ1-1; cdr3_nt: TGTGCCAGCACCACCACTACGGGGGTAGGCACTGAAGCTTTCTTT; cdr3_aa: CASTTTTGVGTEAFF
clone_size: .; cdr3_length: 12; v_call: TRBV4-2; d_call: .; j_call: TRBJ1-2; cdr3_nt: TGTGCCAGCAGCTTCTCCAGCTATGGCTACACCTTC; cdr3_aa: CASSFSSYGYTF
clone_size: .; cdr3_length: 18; v_call: TRBV6-1; d_call: .; j_call: TRBJ2-7; cdr3_nt: TGTGCCAGCAGTGAAGGGCTCGGTGCGATAGGAGATCGCTACGAGCAGTACTTC; cdr3_aa: CASSEGLGAIGDRYEQYF
clone_size: .; cdr3_length: 14; v_call: TRBV7-6; d_call: TRBD1; j_call: TRBJ1-1; cdr3_nt: TGTGCCAGCAGCTCGGGACAGCCGAACACTGAAGCTTTCTTT; cdr3_aa: CASSSGQPNTEAFF
clone_size: .; cdr3_length: 16; v_call: TRBV25-1; d_call: .; j_call: TRBJ2-2; cdr3_nt: TGTGCCAGCGAAGAAACAGGGCGAAGGCTAACCGGGGAGCTGTTTTTT; cdr3_aa: CASEETGRRLTGELFF
clone_size: .; cdr3_length: 13; v_call: TRBV6-5; d_call: .; j_call: TRBJ1-6; cdr3_nt: TGTGCCAGCAGCCGTTCGAAGAATTCACCCCTCCACTTT; cdr3_aa: CASSRSKNSPLHF
clone_size: .; cdr3_length: 11; v_call: TRBV7-3; d_call: .; j_call: TRBJ2-1; cdr3_nt: TGTGCCAGCAGCTCCAACAATGAGCAGTTCTTC; cdr3_aa: CASSSNNEQFF
clone_size: .; cdr3_length: 14; v_call: TRBV7-3; d_call: .; j_call: TRBJ2-2; cdr3_nt: TGTGCCAGCTCGTCCGTTTCGAACACCGGGGAGCTGTTTTTT; cdr3_aa: CASSSVSNTGELFF